Reported below is one TCR beta chain. Profiling relied on immunoSEQ multiplex PCR, and the TCRdb table lists in-frame clones only, not all of them. The sample has under 85,000 clones; roughly 90% are singletons. The CDR3 is 15 residues long. Losses at the gene ends were 6 bases for V and 1 base for J; bases not matched to a gene: 5. CDR1 and CDR2 (germline): MDHEN, SYDVKM. These data originate in a study of T cell changes during pregnancy in multiple sclerosis. The sequencing here drew on peripheral blood, taken after pregnancy. This sequence joins TRBV28 and TRBJ1-3, with 8 nucleotides matching TRBD1. The source of this sequence is a female donor in good health, enrolled as a control in a pregnancy study. The CDR3 DNA is TGTGCCAGCAGGCGGACAGGGTCGTCTGGAAACACCATATATTTT. This translates into CASRRTGSSGNTIYF.